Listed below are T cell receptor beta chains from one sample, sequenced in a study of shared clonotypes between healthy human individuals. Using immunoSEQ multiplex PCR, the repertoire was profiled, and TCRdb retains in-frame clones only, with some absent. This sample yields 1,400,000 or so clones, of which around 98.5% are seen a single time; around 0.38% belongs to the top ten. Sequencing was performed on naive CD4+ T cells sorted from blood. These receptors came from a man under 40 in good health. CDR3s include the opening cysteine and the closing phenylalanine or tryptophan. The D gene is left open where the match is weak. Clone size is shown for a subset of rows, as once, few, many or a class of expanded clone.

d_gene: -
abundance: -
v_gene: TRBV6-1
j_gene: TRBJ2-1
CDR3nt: TGTGCCACCCAGCTAACGGAGGGCCGGTACAATGAGCAGTTCTTC
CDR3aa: CATQLTEGRYNEQFF

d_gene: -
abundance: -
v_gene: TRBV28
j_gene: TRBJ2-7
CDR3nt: TGTGCCAGCAGTTTTCAGGGGCGGACCTACGAGCAGTACTTC
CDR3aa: CASSFQGRTYEQYF

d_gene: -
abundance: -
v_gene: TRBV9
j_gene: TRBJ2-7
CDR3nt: TGTGCCAGCAGCGTAGGGATAGATTACGAGCAGTACTTC
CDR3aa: CASSVGIDYEQYF

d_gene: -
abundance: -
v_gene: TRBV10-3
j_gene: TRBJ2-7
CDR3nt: TGTGCCATCAGTGGACATAGTAGCCGAGTGGAGCAGTACTTC
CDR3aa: CAISGHSSRVEQYF

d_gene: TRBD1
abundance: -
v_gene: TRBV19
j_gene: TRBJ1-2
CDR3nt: TGTGCCAGTAGTACCCGGGACAGGGTCGTCTATGGCTACACCTTC
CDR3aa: CASSTRDRVVYGYTF

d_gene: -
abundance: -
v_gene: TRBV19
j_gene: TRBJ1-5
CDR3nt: TGTGCCAGTAGTCTGCGAAGGGGGAGAAATCAGCCCCAGCATTTT
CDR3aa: CASSLRRGRNQPQHF

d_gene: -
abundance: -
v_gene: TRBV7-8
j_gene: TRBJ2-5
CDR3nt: TGTGCCAGCAGCTTAGGCAGGAAACAAGAGACCCAGTACTTC
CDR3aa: CASSLGRKQETQYF

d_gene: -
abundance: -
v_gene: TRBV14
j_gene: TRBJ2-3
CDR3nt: TGTGCCAGCAGCCAAGACCGGGGGAGCACAGATACGCAGTATTTT
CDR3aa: CASSQDRGSTDTQYF

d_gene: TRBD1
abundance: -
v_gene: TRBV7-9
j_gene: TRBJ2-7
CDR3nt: TGTGCCAGCAGAAGAGGGACAGCATACGAGCAGTACTTC
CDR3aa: CASRRGTAYEQYF

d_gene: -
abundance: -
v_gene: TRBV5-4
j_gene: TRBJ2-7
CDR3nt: TGTGCCAGCAGCTTCGTCGGCCGAACCTACGAGCAGTACTTC
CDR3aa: CASSFVGRTYEQYF

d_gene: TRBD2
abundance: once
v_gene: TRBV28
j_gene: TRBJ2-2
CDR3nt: TGTGCCAGCAGTCCCGTAGCGGGCACCGGGGAGCTGTTTTTT
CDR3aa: CASSPVAGTGELFF

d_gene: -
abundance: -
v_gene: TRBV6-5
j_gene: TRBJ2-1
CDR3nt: TGTGCCAGCAGTTTAGCGGCTCCCGGCTACAATGAGCAGTTCTTC
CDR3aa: CASSLAAPGYNEQFF

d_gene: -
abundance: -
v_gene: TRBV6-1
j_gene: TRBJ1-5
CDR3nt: TGTGCCAGCAGTCAAACAAGCAATCAGCCCCAGCATTTT
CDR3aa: CASSQTSNQPQHF

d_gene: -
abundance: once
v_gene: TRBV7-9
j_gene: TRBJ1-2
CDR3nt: TGTGCCAGCAGCTACGTGGACCCACGCGGTGGCTATGGCTACACCTTC
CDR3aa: CASSYVDPRGGYGYTF

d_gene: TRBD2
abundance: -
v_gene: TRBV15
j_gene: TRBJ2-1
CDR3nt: TGTGCCACCAGCAGAAGGACTAGCAAGAGCGATGAGCAGTTCTTC
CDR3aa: CATSRRTSKSDEQFF

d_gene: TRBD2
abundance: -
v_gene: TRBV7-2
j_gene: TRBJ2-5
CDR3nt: TGTGCCAGCAGCTCTGGACTAGCGACCACGACCCAGTACTTC
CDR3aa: CASSSGLATTTQYF

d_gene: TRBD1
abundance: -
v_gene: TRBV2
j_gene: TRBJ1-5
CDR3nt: TGTGCCAGCAGCCGACGACAGGGAGAAACTCAGCCCCAGCATTTT
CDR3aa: CASSRRQGETQPQHF

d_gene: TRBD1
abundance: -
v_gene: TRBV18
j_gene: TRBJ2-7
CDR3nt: TGTGCCAGCTCACCAATCGGGACAGGGGTCTCCTACGAGCAGTACTTC
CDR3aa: CASSPIGTGVSYEQYF

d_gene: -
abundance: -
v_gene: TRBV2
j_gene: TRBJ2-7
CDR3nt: TGTGCCAGCAGTCTGGGGTACACCTACGAGCAGTACTTC
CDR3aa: CASSLGYTYEQYF

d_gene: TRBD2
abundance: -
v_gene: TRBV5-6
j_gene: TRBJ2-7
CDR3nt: TGTGCCAGCAGCGGTCTCCCGGGACTAGCGGAGACCTACGAGCAGTACTTC
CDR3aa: CASSGLPGLAETYEQYF

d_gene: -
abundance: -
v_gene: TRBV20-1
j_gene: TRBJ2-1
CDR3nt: TGCAGTGCTAGAGTAGTCAGAGAGCAGTTCTTC
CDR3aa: CSARVVREQFF

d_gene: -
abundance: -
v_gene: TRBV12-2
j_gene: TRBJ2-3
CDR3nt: TGTGCAAGTCGCTTAGCGCGGGTTTGCGTCTACACAGATACGCAGTATTTT
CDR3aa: CASRLARVCVYTDTQYF

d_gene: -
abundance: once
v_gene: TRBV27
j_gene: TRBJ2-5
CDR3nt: TGTGCCAGCAGTTTATCGCCGGCGAGGTGGGAGACCCAGTACTTC
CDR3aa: CASSLSPARWETQYF

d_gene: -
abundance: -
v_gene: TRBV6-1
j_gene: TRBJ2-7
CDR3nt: TGTGCCAGCAACGACAACTTCTACGAGCAGTACTTC
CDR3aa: CASNDNFYEQYF

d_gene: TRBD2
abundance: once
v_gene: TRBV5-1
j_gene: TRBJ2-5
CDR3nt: TGCGCCAGCAGCGGAGGACTAGTTTCAGAGACCCAGTACTTC
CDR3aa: CASSGGLVSETQYF

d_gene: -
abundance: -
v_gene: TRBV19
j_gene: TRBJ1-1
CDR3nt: TGTGCCAGTAGCTCGAAGTTTGCTGAAGCTTTCTTT
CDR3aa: CASSSKFAEAFF

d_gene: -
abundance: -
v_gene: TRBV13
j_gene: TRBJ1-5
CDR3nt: TGTGCCAGCAGTTCACGGCACGGCCCTAGCAATCAGCCCCAGCATTTT
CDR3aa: CASSSRHGPSNQPQHF

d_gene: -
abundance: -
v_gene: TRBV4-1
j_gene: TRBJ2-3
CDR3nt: TGCGCCAGCAGCCAAGAAGTCGATGGTCGGGATACGCAGTATTTT
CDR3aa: CASSQEVDGRDTQYF

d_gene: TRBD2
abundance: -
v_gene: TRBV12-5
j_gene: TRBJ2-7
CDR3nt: TGTGCTAGTGGACTAGCGGGAGAGTATTACGAGCAGTACTTC
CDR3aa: CASGLAGEYYEQYF

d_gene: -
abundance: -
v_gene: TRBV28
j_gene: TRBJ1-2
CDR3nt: TGTGCCAGCAGCCTGATGGGGTCCGGCTACACCTTC
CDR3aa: CASSLMGSGYTF

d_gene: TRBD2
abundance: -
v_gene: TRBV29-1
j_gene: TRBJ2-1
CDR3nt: TGCAGCTTTGGGACTAGCGGATACAATGAGCAGTTCTTC
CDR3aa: CSFGTSGYNEQFF

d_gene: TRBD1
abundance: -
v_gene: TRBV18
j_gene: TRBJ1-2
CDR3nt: TGTGCCAGCTCACCCGGGACAGGGGTAGAGTATGGCTACACCTTC
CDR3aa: CASSPGTGVEYGYTF

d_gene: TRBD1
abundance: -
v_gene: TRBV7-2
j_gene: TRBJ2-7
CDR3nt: TGTGCCAGCAGCGACCGGGACAGGGGGCTCTACGAGCAGTACTTC
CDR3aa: CASSDRDRGLYEQYF

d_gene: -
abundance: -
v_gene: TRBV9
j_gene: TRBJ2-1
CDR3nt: TGTGCCAGCAGCGTAGGGAGGGAATGGGAGCAGTTCTTC
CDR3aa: CASSVGREWEQFF

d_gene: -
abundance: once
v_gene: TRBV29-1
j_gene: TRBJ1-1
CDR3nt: TGCAGCGTGCTACCTCCGGGCGCTGAAGCTTTCTTT
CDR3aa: CSVLPPGAEAFF

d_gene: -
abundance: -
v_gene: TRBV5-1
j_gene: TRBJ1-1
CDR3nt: TGCGCCAGCAGCTTGACCGGATCTCCTGAAGCTTTCTTT
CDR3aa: CASSLTGSPEAFF

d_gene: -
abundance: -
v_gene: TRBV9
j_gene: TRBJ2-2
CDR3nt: TGTGCCAGCAGCGTAGAGGCGGGACCGAACACCGGGGAGCTGTTTTTT
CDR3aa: CASSVEAGPNTGELFF

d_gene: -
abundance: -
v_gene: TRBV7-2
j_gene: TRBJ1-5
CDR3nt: TGTGCCAGCAGCTTGTTCGTCAATCAGCCCCAGCATTTT
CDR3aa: CASSLFVNQPQHF

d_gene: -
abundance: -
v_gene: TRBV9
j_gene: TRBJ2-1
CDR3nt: TGTGCCAGCAGCGTAGAGGGTCCCAATGAGCAGTTCTTC
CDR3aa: CASSVEGPNEQFF

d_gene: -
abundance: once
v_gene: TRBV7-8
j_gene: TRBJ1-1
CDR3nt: TGTGCCAGCAGCCCCCCTTTCGGGGTACAGCGCACTGAAGCTTTCTTT
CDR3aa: CASSPPFGVQRTEAFF

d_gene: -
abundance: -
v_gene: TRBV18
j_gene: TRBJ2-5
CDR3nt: TGTGCCAGCTCACCACGGGGTCAGGGGGAGACCCAGTACTTC
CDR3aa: CASSPRGQGETQYF

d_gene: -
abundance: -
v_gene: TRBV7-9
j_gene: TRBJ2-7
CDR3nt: TGTGCCAGCAGCTTCGGAGTCTCCTACGAGCAGTACTTC
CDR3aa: CASSFGVSYEQYF

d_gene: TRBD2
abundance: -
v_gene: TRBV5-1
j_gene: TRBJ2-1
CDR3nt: TGCGCCAGCAGCTTTAGCGGGAGTAATGATGAGCAGTTCTTC
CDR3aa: CASSFSGSNDEQFF

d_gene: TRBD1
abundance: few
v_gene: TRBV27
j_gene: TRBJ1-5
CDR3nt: TGTGCCAGCAGTTTTATCGGAGCACAGGGGATTGGGCAGCCCCAGCATTTT
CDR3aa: CASSFIGAQGIGQPQHF

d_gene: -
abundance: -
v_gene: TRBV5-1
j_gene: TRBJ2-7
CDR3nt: TGCGCCAGCAGCCGGACTATCTCCTACGAGCAGTACTTC
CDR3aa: CASSRTISYEQYF

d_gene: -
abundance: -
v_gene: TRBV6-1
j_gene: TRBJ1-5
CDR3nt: TGTGCCAGCTGCACCCGAGGCAATCAGCCCCAGCATTTT
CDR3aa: CASCTRGNQPQHF

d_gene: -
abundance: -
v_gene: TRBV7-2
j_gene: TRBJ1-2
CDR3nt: TGTGCCAGCAGCTTCTCCCCGACAGCCTCCGGCGGTGGCTACACCTTC
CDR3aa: CASSFSPTASGGGYTF

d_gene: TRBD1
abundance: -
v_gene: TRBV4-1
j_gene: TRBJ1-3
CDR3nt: TGCGCCAGCAGCCAAGAAGGACAGGGGAAATTTGGAAACACCATATATTTT
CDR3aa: CASSQEGQGKFGNTIYF

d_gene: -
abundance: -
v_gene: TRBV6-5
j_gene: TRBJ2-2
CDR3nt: TGTGCCAGCAGGCGCGGGTTAAACACCGGGGAGCTGTTTTTT
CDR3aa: CASRRGLNTGELFF

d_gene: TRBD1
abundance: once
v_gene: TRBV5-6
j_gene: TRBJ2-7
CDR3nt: TGTGCCAGCAGCCGGACAGGGCCCTCCTACGAGCAGTACTTC
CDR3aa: CASSRTGPSYEQYF

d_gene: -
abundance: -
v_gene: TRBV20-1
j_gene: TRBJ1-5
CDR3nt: TGCAGTGCTAGAGAGGGGGAGCCCCAGCATTTT
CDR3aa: CSAREGEPQHF

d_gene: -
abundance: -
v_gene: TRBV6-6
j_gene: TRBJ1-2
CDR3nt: TGTGCCAGCCGTCTGAGCTTCGTTGGCTACACCTTC
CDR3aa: CASRLSFVGYTF

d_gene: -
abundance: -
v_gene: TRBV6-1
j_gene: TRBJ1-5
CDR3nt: TGTGCCAGCTGGTCCAGGGAATATAGCAATCAGCCCCAGCATTTT
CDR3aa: CASWSREYSNQPQHF

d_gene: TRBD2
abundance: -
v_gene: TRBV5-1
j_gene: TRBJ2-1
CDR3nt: TGCGCCAGCAGCTTGATACTAGCGGGAGCTATGACCTACAATGAGCAGTTCTTC
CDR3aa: CASSLILAGAMTYNEQFF

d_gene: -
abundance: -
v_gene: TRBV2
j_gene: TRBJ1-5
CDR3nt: TGTGCCAGCAGTCAACAGGGAACTTATAGCAATCAGCCCCAGCATTTT
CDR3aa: CASSQQGTYSNQPQHF

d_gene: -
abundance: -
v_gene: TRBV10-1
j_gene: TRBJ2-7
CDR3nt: TGCGCCAGCAGTGAGTCTGCTAGCCAGGGCGAGCAGTACTTC
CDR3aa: CASSESASQGEQYF

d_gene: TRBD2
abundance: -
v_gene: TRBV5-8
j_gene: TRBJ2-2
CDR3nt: TGTGCCAGCAGCACCCTTGGAGGGAGGGACGGGGAGCTGTTTTTT
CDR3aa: CASSTLGGRDGELFF

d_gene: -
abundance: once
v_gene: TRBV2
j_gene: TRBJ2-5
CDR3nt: TGTGCCAGCAGTGAAATTAGCGGACAAGAGACCCAGTACTTC
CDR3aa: CASSEISGQETQYF

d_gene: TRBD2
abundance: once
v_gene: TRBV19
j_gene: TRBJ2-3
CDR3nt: TGTGCCAGTAGTATCGTAGCGGGGGACACAGATACGCAGTATTTT
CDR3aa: CASSIVAGDTDTQYF